Shown below are 16 T cell receptor beta chains from a single sample sequenced in a study of cytomegalovirus exposure and HLA in healthy donors. The primer mix had 60 Vbeta and 13 Jbeta primers. TCRdb's copy holds only in-frame clones and misses some; the assay was immunoSEQ multiplex PCR. Found here are roughly 180,000 clones, around 84% of them singletons; the top ten hold 1% to 1.5%. The sequencing sample was made of PBMCs. The source of these receptors is a girl aged 2 to 10 in good health and CMV-seropositive.

In its sample, this clone was seen once. The chain has TRBV9 and TRBJ2-7, with a possible D match to TRBD2 (5 bases). Trimming pared 0 bases from V and 5 bases from J, leaving 12 bases between. CDR3 length: 14 amino acids. CDR1 and CDR2 (germline): SGDLS, YYNGEE. The CDR3 region has the DNA TGTGCCAGCAGCGTAGCCCTTGGGGAGCACGAGCAGTACTTC. This sequence encodes CASSVALGEHEQYF.

The genes are TRBV14 and TRBJ2-7; a possible D gene is TRBD1 (6 bases). CDR3 length equals 13 residues. The ends were cut back, 7 bases at V and 7 bases at J, with 17 bases in the middle. Germline V CDR1 and CDR2: SGHDN, FVKESK. The CDR3: CASTVTGYGEQYF. As DNA, the CDR3 is TGTGCCAGCACCGTAACAGGGTACGGAGAGCAGTACTTC.

This chain uses TRBV5-1 with TRBJ1-3; D might be TRBD1 (6 bases). The length of the CDR3 is 13 residues. Germline V gives CDR1 SGHRS, CDR2 YFSETQ. V lost 4 bases, J lost 4 bases, and 9 bases lay in between. Written as DNA, the CDR3 is TGCGCCAGCAGCAACACAGGGGGAAACACCATATATTTT. This encodes CASSNTGGNTIYF.

The V gene is TRBV9, the J gene TRBJ2-4; possibly TRBD2 for D (5 bases). The CDR3 spans 17 residues. Germline values: CDR1 SGDLS, CDR2 YYNGEE. Trimming stripped 4 bases from V and 2 bases from J, with 19 bases between. The CDR3 loop reads CASSLEGGLGTKNIQYF. The CDR3 DNA reads as TGTGCCAGCAGCCTAGAGGGCGGGTTAGGGACCAAAAACATTCAGTACTTC.

V gene TRBV2 combines with J gene TRBJ2-5, with D possibly being TRBD2 (5 bases). This CDR3 region has 12 residues. Germline V gives CDR1 SNHLY, CDR2 FYNNEI. V lost 3 bases and J lost 5, with 7 bases in between. CDR3 amino acids: CASSDRGETQYF. The CDR3 bases are TGTGCCAGCAGTGATAGAGGGGAGACCCAGTACTTC. The full variable domain, rest sourced from reference TRBV2 and TRBJ2-5, is EPEVTQTPSHQVTQMGQEVILRCVPISNHLYFYWYRQILGQKVEFLVSFYNNEISEKSEIFDDQFSVERPDGSNFTLKIRSTKLEDSAMYFCASSDRGETQYFGPGTRLLVL.

DNA for the CDR3: TGTGCCAGCAGCTTGGTCGTGGACTATCGCGTGAGGGAGTACTTC. It specifies CASSLVVDYRVREYF. The chain uses TRBV5-6 and TRBJ2-7; TRBD2 is a possible D gene (6 bases). V was trimmed by 0 bases and J by 11 bases, leaving 21 bases between them. This CDR3 comprises 15 residues. The germline V gene encodes CDR1 SGHDT and CDR2 YYEEEE.

The genes are TRBV27 and TRBJ2-7; D is possibly TRBD1 (6 bases). Germline CDR1 reads MNHEY; CDR2 reads SMNVEV (reference sequence). The CDR3 has 17 amino acids. V dropped 4 bases and J dropped 2 bases, with 21 bases sitting between them. CDR3 residues: CASSSTYAGTNPYEQYF. The CDR3 region has the DNA TGTGCCAGCAGTTCCACATACGCCGGGACAAACCCCTACGAGCAGTACTTC.

The chain links TRBV28 to TRBJ2-7; weak D call: TRBD1 (6 bases). The V gene's germline CDR1 is MDHEN and CDR2 SYDVKM. V was clipped by 3 bases and J by 1 base, with 13 bases between them. The CDR3 is made up of 15 amino acids. The CDR3 DNA reads as TGTGCCAGCAGTTTGTTCAGGGGCGTTTCCTACGAGCAGTACTTC. This sequence encodes CASSLFRGVSYEQYF.

The chain links TRBV5-1 to TRBJ1-2, with D perhaps matching TRBD1 (5 bases). The germline gives CDR1 SGHRS, CDR2 YFSETQ. This CDR3 is built from 13 residues. Trimming removed 4 bases from V and 8 bases from J, with 15 bases in between. The CDR3 nucleotides read TGCGCCAGCAGCGAGGGGACGCGGGGAGGCTACACCTTC. This translates into CASSEGTRGGYTF. The full variable domain, its missing parts supplied by reference TRBV5-1 and TRBJ1-2, is KAGVTQTPRYLIKTRGQQVTLSCSPISGHRSVSWYQQTPGQGLQFLFEYFSETQRNKGNFPGRFSGRQFSNSRSEMNVSTLELGDSALYLCASSEGTRGGYTFGSGTRLTVV.

This chain connects TRBV2 to TRBJ2-3; TRBD1 matches at 8 bases. CDR1 and CDR2 (germline): SNHLY, FYNNEI. The CDR3 is 18 residues long. Trimming removed 8 bases from V and 0 bases from J; junction bases left unmatched: 16. This CDR3 reads CASWTGPVFGPSTDTQYF. As DNA, the CDR3 is TGTGCCAGCTGGACAGGGCCTGTATTTGGGCCCAGCACAGATACGCAGTATTTT. The whole variable domain, remainder taken from reference TRBV2 and TRBJ2-3, is EPEVTQTPSHQVTQMGQEVILRCVPISNHLYFYWYRQILGQKVEFLVSFYNNEISEKSEIFDDQFSVERPDGSNFTLKIRSTKLEDSAMYFCASWTGPVFGPSTDTQYFGPGTRLTVL.

This chain joins TRBV4-2 and TRBJ1-6; 9 bases fit TRBD1. V lost 3 bases, J lost 8 bases, and 20 bases stayed unmatched. CDR1 is LGHNA and CDR2 is YNFKEQ in the germline V gene. The CDR3 length is 20 residues. CDR3 nucleotides: TGTGCCAGCAGCCAGACGACGACAGGGGGAGGGGATTTCATTGATTCACCCCTCCACTTT. Translating it yields CASSQTTTGGGDFIDSPLHF.

The V call is TRBV19, the J call TRBJ1-3; tentative D call: TRBD1 (5 bases). CDR1 and CDR2 from the germline V gene are LNHDA and SQIVND (reference sequence). This CDR3 spans 16 amino acids. The V end lost 9 bases, the J end lost 0 bases, and 18 bases lay between the germline ends. The CDR3 is CASTELGRNSGNTIYF. CDR3 sequence (DNA): TGTGCCAGCACCGAGTTGGGGCGCAACTCTGGAAACACCATATATTTT.

This clone appeared a few times. The chain combines TRBV6-1 with TRBJ1-3; D is possibly TRBD1 (5 bases). There are 14 residues in the CDR3. V shed 2 bases and J shed 4 bases, with 9 bases lying between them. Per the germline V gene, CDR1 is MNHNS and CDR2 is SASEGT. CDR3 in amino acids: CASSERGPGNTIYF. The CDR3 DNA follows: TGTGCCAGCAGTGAAAGGGGCCCGGGAAACACCATATATTTT.

The rearrangement joins TRBV13 to TRBJ1-2; maybe TRBD1 (5 bases). Germline V gene sequence: CDR1 PRHDT, CDR2 FYEKMQ (reference sequence). The CDR3 spans 14 residues. Trimming removed 2 bases from V and 2 bases from J, with 9 bases in between. CDR3 amino acids: CASSLRGMNYGYTF. The CDR3 DNA follows: TGTGCCAGCAGCTTAAGGGGAATGAACTATGGCTACACCTTC.

This chain links TRBV6-5 with TRBJ2-5; 9 nucleotides align to TRBD1. The J call may be mistaken, given a closer DNA end match to TRBJ2-7. The CDR3 is 14 amino acids. Germline V gives CDR1 MNHEY, CDR2 SVGAGI. The CDR3 nucleotides are TGTGCCAGCAGTTACGGGACAGGGTTATACGAGCAGTACTTC. Translating it yields CASSYGTGLYEQYF.

The chain recombines TRBV5-1 with TRBJ1-2; tentative D call: TRBD1 (6 bases). The V end was cut by 0 bases, the J end by 5 bases, with 14 bases between. This CDR3 comprises 15 residues. The germline V gene has CDR1 SGHRS and CDR2 YFSETQ. In DNA form, the CDR3 reads TGCGCCAGCAGCTTGGTTCCAGGGGAAGATTATGGCTACACCTTC. Protein: CASSLVPGEDYGYTF.